The 30 T cell receptor beta chains given below trace back to one sample, sequenced in a study of blood T cell repertoires in COVID-19. Profiled with immunoSEQ multiplex PCR; TCRdb holds only in-frame clones, not every one. The sample comprises about 300,000 clones, 88% of which are singletons, and 9.4% rests with the top ten. The sequenced sample consisted of peripheral blood. The source is a man aged 18 to 30 with active or convalescent COVID-19.

The genes are TRBV2 and TRBJ1-1, with TRBD1 matching 9 bases. CDR1 is SNHLY and CDR2 is FYNNEI in the germline V gene. This CDR3 region has 13 residues. With V trimmed by 8 bases and J by 6 bases, 7 bases remained unmatched. CDR3 loop: CASDGTGSPEAFF. CDR3 nucleotides: TGTGCCAGCGACGGGACAGGGTCCCCTGAAGCTTTCTTT.

CDR3 sequence reads: CASGGGSNQPQHF. The CDR3 DNA follows: TGTGCCAGCGGAGGCGGTAGCAATCAGCCCCAGCATTTT. The V gene is TRBV12-3 or TRBV12-4, the J gene TRBJ1-5; D uncertain. CDR3 size: 13 residues. Trimming stripped 8 bases from V and 0 bases from J, with 8 bases between.

The chain is built from TRBV6-5 and TRBJ1-2; D is undetermined. This CDR3 has 13 residues. Germline values: CDR1 MNHEY, CDR2 SVGAGI. The germline V and J ends were trimmed by 8 bases and 5 bases, with 15 bases remaining between them. CDR3 coding DNA: TGTGCCAGCTCCACGAACCTCGCGTATGGCTACACCTTC. Translating gives CASSTNLAYGYTF.

The V gene is TRBV19, the J gene TRBJ1-2; 12 bases match TRBD1. V lost 8 bases to trimming and J lost 3 bases; unmatched junction nucleotides: 7. The V gene's germline CDR1 is LNHDA and CDR2 SQIVND (reference sequence). This CDR3 spans 15 amino acids. DNA for the CDR3: TGTGCCAGTCTGACGGGGACAGGGGGCGACTATGGCTACACCTTC. Translated: CASLTGTGGDYGYTF.

The chain links TRBV19 to TRBJ2-7, with 8 bases that match TRBD1. The ends lost 5 bases at V and 4 bases at J; junction bases unmatched: 7. Germline-derived CDR1 and CDR2 are LNHDA and SQIVND (reference sequence). The CDR3 is made up of 14 amino acids. This chain's CDR3 is CASSSRTGRYEQYF. CDR3 nucleotide sequence: TGTGCCAGTAGTTCGAGGACAGGGCGGTACGAGCAGTACTTC.

The rearrangement uses TRBV24-1 and TRBJ1-2; 12 nucleotides line up with TRBD1. The J segment lost 7 bases and the V segment lost 5 bases, leaving 1 base of the junction unmatched. The CDR3 is 13 residues long. Germline V gene lookup returns CDR1 KGHDR and CDR2 SFDVKD. The CDR3 sequence is CATSGGQGAGYTF. DNA of the CDR3: TGTGCCACCAGTGGGGGACAGGGGGCTGGCTACACCTTC.

V and J are TRBV12-5 and TRBJ1-2, with D possibly matching TRBD1 (5 bases). The germline V gene encodes CDR1 LGHNT and CDR2 FRNRAP. The length of the CDR3 is 14 residues. Trimming cost V 6 bases and J 5 bases, with 16 bases left between them. This CDR3 is CASGPTSGRYGYTF. DNA of the CDR3: TGTGCTAGTGGACCAACCTCAGGGCGTTATGGCTACACCTTC.

The chain combines TRBV3-1 (or the pseudogene TRBV3-2) with TRBJ2-2; 7 positions match TRBD1. The CDR3 covers 17 residues. The trim removed 0 bases at V and 6 bases at J, leaving 10 bases unmatched. Germline assignment: CDR1 LGHDT and CDR2 YNNKEL (reference sequence). DNA for the CDR3: TGTGCCAGCAGCCAAGATCCACACAGGGGAAGTCCCGGGGAGCTGTTTTTT. This sequence encodes CASSQDPHRGSPGELFF.

The chain recombines TRBV29-1 with TRBJ2-5; TRBD2 is a possible D gene (5 bases). The V gene lost 4 bases and the J gene lost 3 bases, with 12 bases spanning the gap. This CDR3 has 13 residues. Germline loops: CDR1 SQVTM, CDR2 ANQGSEA. The CDR3 nucleotides are TGCAGCGTTGTTCCGTTGGGAGAAGAGACCCAGTACTTC. Its translation: CSVVPLGEETQYF.

This clone was seen just once. The chain combines TRBV7-2 with TRBJ2-3; the match to TRBD2 covers 11 bases. This CDR3 region has 15 residues. Germline CDR1 and CDR2: SGHTA and FQGNSA. The J segment lost 4 bases and the V segment lost 4 bases, leaving 4 bases of the junction unmatched. This CDR3 is CASSSTSGAADTQYF. In DNA, the CDR3 is TGTGCCAGCAGCTCGACTAGCGGGGCTGCAGATACGCAGTATTTT.

The rearrangement links TRBV7-9 to TRBJ1-1; TRBD1 matches at 10 bases. Looked up from germline, CDR1 is SEHNR and CDR2 is FQNEAQ (reference sequence). V trimming: 5 bases; J trimming: 5 bases; junction bases outside the gene matches: 11. CDR3 length: 16 amino acids. The DNA for the CDR3 is TGTGCCAGCAGCGCGAATGCCGGGACAGGGGATACTGAAGCTTTCTTT. Its translation: CASSANAGTGDTEAFF.

This chain links TRBV19 with TRBJ2-7; no firm D call. Germline loops: CDR1 LNHDA, CDR2 SQIVND (reference sequence). The V end lost 5 bases, the J end lost 3 bases, and 11 bases lay between the germline ends. The CDR3 totals 13 residues. DNA of the CDR3: TGTGCCAGTAGTGCAGTCGCAGACTACGAGCAGTACTTC. Protein sequence: CASSAVADYEQYF.

This rearrangement joins TRBV4-1 to TRBJ1-5; TRBD1 might be the D (5 bases). V lost 4 bases to trimming and J lost 5 bases, with 15 bases between them. This CDR3 contains 15 residues. CDR1 MGHRA and CDR2 YSYEKL come from the germline V gene. CDR3 protein: CASSLQWGGDQPQHF. In DNA form, the CDR3 reads TGCGCCAGCAGCCTGCAGTGGGGGGGAGATCAGCCCCAGCATTTT.

The rearrangement links TRBV4-3 to TRBJ2-6; D gene ambiguous. V lost 1 base and J lost 0, with 7 bases in between. The germline gives CDR1 LGHNA, CDR2 YSLEER. This CDR3 spans 16 amino acids. The CDR3 spells CASSQGQYSGANVLTF. CDR3 in DNA: TGCGCCAGCAGCCAAGGGCAGTACTCTGGGGCCAACGTCCTGACTTTC.

This chain uses TRBV4-1 with TRBJ1-5; maybe TRBD1 (6 bases). The CDR3 extends over 18 amino acids. CDR1 is MGHRA and CDR2 is YSYEKL in the germline V gene. Deletions cut 0 bases from V and 5 bases from J, with 20 bases between. The CDR3 is CASSQDLSRGQPDQPQHF. The CDR3 DNA reads TGCGCCAGCAGCCAAGATCTGAGTAGGGGACAACCGGATCAGCCCCAGCATTTT.

This rearrangement joins TRBV21-1 to TRBJ1-2; TRBD1 is taken as the D call from the table, unchecked against the DNA. TRBV21-1 is flagged as a pseudogene. This CDR3 spans 12 amino acids. The chain's CDR3 is CASTTGLAGYTF. For the CDR3, the DNA is TGTGCCAGCACCACAGGGTTGGCTGGCTACACCTTC.

This chain connects TRBV9 to TRBJ1-4, with TRBD1 identical over 8 bases. The CDR3 extends over 15 amino acids. The V segment lost 0 bases and the J segment 7 bases; nucleotides outside the gene matches: 5. CDR1 SGDLS and CDR2 YYNGEE come from the germline V gene. As DNA, the CDR3 is TGTGCCAGCAGCGTAGTTAGACAGGGGTGTGAAAAACTGTTTTTT. The encoded protein is CASSVVRQGCEKLFF.

The genes are TRBV21-1 and TRBJ2-7; the table's D gene call, TRBD1, was not cross checked with the DNA. TRBV21-1 corresponds to a pseudogene. The CDR3 has 14 amino acids. The CDR3 here is CASSTQGGNERQYF. CDR3 DNA sequence: TGTGCCAGCAGCACCCAGGGGGGCAACGAAAGGCAGTACTTC.

The rearrangement uses TRBV10-1 and TRBJ2-4, with D tentatively TRBD1 (5 bases). This CDR3 has 13 residues. Trimming cost V 0 bases and J 8 bases, with 8 bases left between them. Germline V gene lookup returns CDR1 WNHNN and CDR2 SYGVQD (reference sequence). Written as DNA, the CDR3 is TGCGCCAGCAGTGAGTCTGGGGCGGACATTCAGTACTTC. Translation: CASSESGADIQYF.

The rearrangement links TRBV7-9 to TRBJ1-1; D unresolved. Germline V gene data show CDR1 as SEHNR and CDR2 as FQNEAQ (reference sequence). The CDR3 loop spans 13 amino acids. V was pared by 1 base and J by 5 bases, with 8 bases between. The CDR3 region has the DNA TGTGCCAGCAGCTTAGGGGCGGGTACTGAAGCTTTCTTT. Protein sequence: CASSLGAGTEAFF. Full variable domain (outside the CDR3, taken from reference TRBV7-9 and TRBJ1-1): DTGVSQNPRHKITKRGQNVTFRCDPISEHNRLYWYRQTLGQGPEFLTYFQNEAQLEKSRLLSDRFSAERPKGSFSTLEIQRTEQGDSAMYLCASSLGAGTEAFFGQGTRLTVV.

CDR3 residues: CASSRLLTGDSSYEQYF. The CDR3 nucleotides read TGTGCCAGTAGTCGACTCCTTACAGGGGACAGCTCCTACGAGCAGTACTTC. The chain employs TRBV19 and TRBJ2-7; 7 nucleotides agree with TRBD1. V shed 5 bases, J shed 0 bases, and the junction held 13 bases outside the gene matches. The CDR3 extends over 17 amino acids. Germline lookup yields CDR1 LNHDA and CDR2 SQIVND (reference sequence).

V is TRBV5-1 and J is TRBJ2-7; a possible D gene is TRBD1 (6 bases). V lost 1 base to trimming and J lost 7 bases, with 18 bases between them. The CDR3 loop spans 15 amino acids. The germline CDR1 and CDR2 sequences are SGHRS and YFSETQ. Here the CDR3 reads CASSLNGQTEGEQYF. As DNA, the CDR3 is TGCGCCAGCAGCTTGAATGGACAGACCGAGGGGGAGCAGTACTTC.

V usage is TRBV27 and J usage is TRBJ1-2, with a tentative D call TRBD1 (5 bases). The germline gives CDR1 MNHEY, CDR2 SMNVEV (reference sequence). V shed 6 bases and J shed 2 bases, with 10 bases lying between them. The CDR3 consists of 13 residues. The CDR3 region has the DNA TGTGCCAGCAGGCCGACAGAAAACTATGGCTACACCTTC. This codes for CASRPTENYGYTF.

The V call is TRBV15, the J call TRBJ2-1, with D hard to call. Germline CDR1 LNHNV, CDR2 YYDKDF (reference sequence). Trimming took off 5 bases at V and 3 bases at J, with 14 bases between the two ends. The CDR3 sequence is 15 residues long. The CDR3 reads CATSPVGGGYNEQFF. Written as DNA, the CDR3 is TGTGCCACCAGCCCGGTCGGCGGCGGCTACAATGAGCAGTTCTTC.

In this sample, this clone turned up once. The chain joins TRBV11-2 to TRBJ1-5; tentative D call: TRBD1 (5 bases). The CDR3 totals 14 residues. Per the germline V gene, CDR1 is SGHAT and CDR2 is FQNNGV. Deletions cut 1 base from V and 4 bases from J, with 8 bases between. The CDR3 loop reads CASSLGGDNQPQHF. The CDR3 nucleotides are TGTGCCAGCAGCTTAGGGGGGGATAATCAGCCCCAGCATTTT.

The chain joins TRBV5-1 to TRBJ1-2, with D tentatively TRBD1 (6 bases). Germline-derived CDR1 and CDR2 are SGHRS and YFSETQ. Trimming stripped 4 bases from V and 7 bases from J, with 11 bases between. The CDR3 runs 12 residues. The CDR3: CASSAGAGGYTF. CDR3 nucleotides: TGCGCCAGCAGCGCAGGGGCAGGTGGCTACACCTTC. Full variable domain (missing parts from reference TRBV5-1 and TRBJ1-2): KAGVTQTPRYLIKTRGQQVTLSCSPISGHRSVSWYQQTPGQGLQFLFEYFSETQRNKGNFPGRFSGRQFSNSRSEMNVSTLELGDSALYLCASSAGAGGYTFGSGTRLTVV.

This clone was detected once. The chain joins TRBV9 to TRBJ2-7, with TRBD1 identical over 10 bases. CDR1 SGDLS and CDR2 YYNGEE come from the germline V gene. The CDR3 has 14 amino acids. V shed 4 bases, J shed 4 bases, and the junction held 5 bases outside the gene matches. Here the CDR3 DNA reads TGTGCCAGCAGCTCCAGGGACAGGGGTTACGAGCAGTACTTC. As protein: CASSSRDRGYEQYF.

V and J are TRBV2 and TRBJ2-2, with D perhaps matching TRBD2 (10 bases). Germline V gene sequence: CDR1 SNHLY, CDR2 FYNNEI. The V and J ends lost 6 bases and 6 bases respectively, with 26 bases between them. This CDR3 is built from 18 residues. This CDR3 is CASRWTGASGGVAGELFF. CDR3 DNA: TGTGCCAGCAGGTGGACAGGGGCTAGCGGGGGAGTGGCCGGGGAGCTGTTTTTT. The whole variable domain, remainder taken from reference TRBV2 and TRBJ2-2, is EPEVTQTPSHQVTQMGQEVILRCVPISNHLYFYWYRQILGQKVEFLVSFYNNEISEKSEIFDDQFSVERPDGSNFTLKIRSTKLEDSAMYFCASRWTGASGGVAGELFFGEGSRLTVL.

This rearrangement joins TRBV5-5 to TRBJ2-5; 12 positions match TRBD2. Germline-derived CDR1 and CDR2 are SGHKS and YYEKEE (reference sequence). Germline trimming cut 4 bases from V and 2 bases from J; bases unmatched to any gene: 3. This CDR3 is built from 15 residues. CDR3 loop: CASSPGTSGQETQYF. The CDR3 nucleotides read TGTGCCAGCAGCCCCGGGACTAGCGGGCAAGAGACCCAGTACTTC. The whole variable domain, remainder taken from reference TRBV5-5 and TRBJ2-5, is DAGVTQSPTHLIKTRGQQVTLRCSPISGHKSVSWYQQVLGQGPQFIFQYYEKEERGRGNFPDRFSARQFPNYSSELNVNALLLGDSALYLCASSPGTSGQETQYFGPGTRLLVL.

The chain employs TRBV25-1 and TRBJ1-1; perhaps TRBD1 as D (6 bases). Germline V gene sequence: CDR1 MGHDK, CDR2 SYGVNS. Trimming pared 6 bases from V and 1 base from J, leaving 9 bases between. CDR3 length: 13 amino acids. The DNA for the CDR3 is TGTGCCAGCAGGGACAGACCGAACACTGAAGCTTTCTTT. It is translated as CASRDRPNTEAFF.